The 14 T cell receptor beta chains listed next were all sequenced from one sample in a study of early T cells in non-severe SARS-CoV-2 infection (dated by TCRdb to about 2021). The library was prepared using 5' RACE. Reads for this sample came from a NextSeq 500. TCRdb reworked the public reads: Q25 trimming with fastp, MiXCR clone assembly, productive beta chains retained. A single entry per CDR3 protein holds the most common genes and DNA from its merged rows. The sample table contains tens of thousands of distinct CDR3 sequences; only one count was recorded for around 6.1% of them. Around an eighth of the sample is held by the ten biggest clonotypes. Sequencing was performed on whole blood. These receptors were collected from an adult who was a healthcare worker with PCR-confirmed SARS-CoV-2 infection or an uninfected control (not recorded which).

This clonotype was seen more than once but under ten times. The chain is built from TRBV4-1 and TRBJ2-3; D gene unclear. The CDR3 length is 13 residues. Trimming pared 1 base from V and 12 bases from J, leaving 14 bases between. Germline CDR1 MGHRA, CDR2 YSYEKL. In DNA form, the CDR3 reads TGCGCCAGCAGCCAAGTTGGGTCCCCAAGACAGTATTTT. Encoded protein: CASSQVGSPRQYF.

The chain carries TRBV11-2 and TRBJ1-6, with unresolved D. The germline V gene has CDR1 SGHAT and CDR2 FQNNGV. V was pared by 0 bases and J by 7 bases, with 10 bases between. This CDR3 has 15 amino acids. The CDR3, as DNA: TGTGCCAGCAGCTTAGATCCGGGTCGGAATTCACCCCTCCACTTT. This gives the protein CASSLDPGRNSPLHF.

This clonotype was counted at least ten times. CDR3 nucleotide sequence: TGTGCCAGCAGTGCACAGGGGATCTCCTACGAGCAGTACTTC. Residues: CASSAQGISYEQYF. The chain carries TRBV6-6 and TRBJ2-7; TRBD1 matches at 7 bases. There are 14 residues in the CDR3. Unmatched junction bases numbered 4, after V lost 5 bases and J lost 0 bases. Germline V gene sequence: CDR1 MNHNY, CDR2 SVGAGI (reference sequence).

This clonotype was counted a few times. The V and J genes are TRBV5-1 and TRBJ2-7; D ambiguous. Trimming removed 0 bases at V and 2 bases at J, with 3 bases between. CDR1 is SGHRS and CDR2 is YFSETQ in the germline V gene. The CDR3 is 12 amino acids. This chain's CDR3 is CASSLVPYEQYF. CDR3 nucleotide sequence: TGCGCCAGCAGCTTGGTGCCCTACGAGCAGTACTTC.

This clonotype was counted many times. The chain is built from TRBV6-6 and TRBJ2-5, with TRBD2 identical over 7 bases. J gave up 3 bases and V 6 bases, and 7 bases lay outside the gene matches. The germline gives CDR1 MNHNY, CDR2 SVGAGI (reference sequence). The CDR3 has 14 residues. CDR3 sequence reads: CASSRGGTKETQYF. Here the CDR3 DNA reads TGTGCCAGCAGCCGAGGAGGGACTAAAGAGACCCAGTACTTC.

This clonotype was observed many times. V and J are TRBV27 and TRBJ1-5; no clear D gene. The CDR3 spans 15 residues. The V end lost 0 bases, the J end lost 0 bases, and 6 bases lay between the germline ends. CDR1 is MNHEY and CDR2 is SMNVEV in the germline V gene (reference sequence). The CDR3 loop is CASSLSFDSNQPQHF. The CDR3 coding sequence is TGTGCCAGCAGTTTATCTTTCGATAGCAATCAGCCCCAGCATTTT.

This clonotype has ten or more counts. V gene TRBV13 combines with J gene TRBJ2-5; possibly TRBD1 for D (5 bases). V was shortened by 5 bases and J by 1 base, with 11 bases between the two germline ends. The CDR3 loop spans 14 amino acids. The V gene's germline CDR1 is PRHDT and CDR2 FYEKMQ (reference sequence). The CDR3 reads CASSPGRSQETQYF. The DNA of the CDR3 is TGTGCCAGCAGCCCAGGGCGGTCCCAAGAGACCCAGTACTTC.

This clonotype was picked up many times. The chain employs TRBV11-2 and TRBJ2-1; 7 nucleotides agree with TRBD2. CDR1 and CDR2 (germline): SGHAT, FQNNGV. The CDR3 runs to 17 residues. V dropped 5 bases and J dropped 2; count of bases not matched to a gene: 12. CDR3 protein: CASSPGDFRGAYNEQFF. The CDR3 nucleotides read TGTGCCAGCAGCCCAGGAGATTTCCGGGGGGCCTACAATGAGCAGTTCTTC. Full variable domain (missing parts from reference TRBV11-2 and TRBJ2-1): EAGVAQSPRYKIIEKRQSVAFWCNPISGHATLYWYQQILGQGPKLLIQFQNNGVVDDSQLPKDRFSAERLKGVDSTLKIQPAKLEDSAVYLCASSPGDFRGAYNEQFFGPGTRLTVL.

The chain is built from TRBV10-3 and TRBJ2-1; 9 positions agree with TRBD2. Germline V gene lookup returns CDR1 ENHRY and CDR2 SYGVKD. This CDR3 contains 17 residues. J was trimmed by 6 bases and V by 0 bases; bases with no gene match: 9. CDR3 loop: CAISESAGLAMGNEQFF. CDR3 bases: TGTGCCATCAGTGAGTCTGCGGGACTAGCAATGGGCAATGAGCAGTTCTTC.

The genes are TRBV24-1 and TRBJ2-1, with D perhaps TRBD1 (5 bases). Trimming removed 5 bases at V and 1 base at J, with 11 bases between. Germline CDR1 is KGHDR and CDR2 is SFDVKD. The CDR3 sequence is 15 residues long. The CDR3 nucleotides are TGTGCCACCAGTGCCGCCAGGGTTTCCTACAATGAGCAGTTCTTC. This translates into CATSAARVSYNEQFF.

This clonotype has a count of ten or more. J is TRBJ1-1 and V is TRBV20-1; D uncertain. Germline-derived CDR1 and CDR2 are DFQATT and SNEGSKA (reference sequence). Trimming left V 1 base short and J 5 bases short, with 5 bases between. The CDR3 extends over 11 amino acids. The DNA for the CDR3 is TGCAGTGCTAGAGGGGCGACTGAAGCTTTCTTT. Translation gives CSARGATEAFF.

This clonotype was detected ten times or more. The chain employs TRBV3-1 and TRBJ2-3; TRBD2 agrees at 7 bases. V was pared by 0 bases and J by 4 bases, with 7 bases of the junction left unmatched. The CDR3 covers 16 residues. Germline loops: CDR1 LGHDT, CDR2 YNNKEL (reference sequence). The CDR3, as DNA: TGTGCCAGCAGCCAAGAATTGCGGGGGAGCGCAGATACGCAGTATTTT. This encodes CASSQELRGSADTQYF.

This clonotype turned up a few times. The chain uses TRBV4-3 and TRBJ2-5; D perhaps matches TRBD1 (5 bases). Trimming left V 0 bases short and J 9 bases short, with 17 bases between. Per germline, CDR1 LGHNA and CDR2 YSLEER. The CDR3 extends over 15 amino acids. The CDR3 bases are TGCGCCAGCAGCCAAGAGGCGGTTGCCGTAGGGGCCCAGTACTTC. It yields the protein CASSQEAVAVGAQYF.

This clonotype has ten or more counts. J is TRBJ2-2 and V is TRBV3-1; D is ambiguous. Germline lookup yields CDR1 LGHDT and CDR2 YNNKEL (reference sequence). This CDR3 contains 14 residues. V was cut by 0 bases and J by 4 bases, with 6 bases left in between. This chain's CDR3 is CASSQEETTGELFF. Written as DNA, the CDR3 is TGTGCCAGCAGCCAAGAGGAGACCACCGGGGAGCTGTTTTTT.